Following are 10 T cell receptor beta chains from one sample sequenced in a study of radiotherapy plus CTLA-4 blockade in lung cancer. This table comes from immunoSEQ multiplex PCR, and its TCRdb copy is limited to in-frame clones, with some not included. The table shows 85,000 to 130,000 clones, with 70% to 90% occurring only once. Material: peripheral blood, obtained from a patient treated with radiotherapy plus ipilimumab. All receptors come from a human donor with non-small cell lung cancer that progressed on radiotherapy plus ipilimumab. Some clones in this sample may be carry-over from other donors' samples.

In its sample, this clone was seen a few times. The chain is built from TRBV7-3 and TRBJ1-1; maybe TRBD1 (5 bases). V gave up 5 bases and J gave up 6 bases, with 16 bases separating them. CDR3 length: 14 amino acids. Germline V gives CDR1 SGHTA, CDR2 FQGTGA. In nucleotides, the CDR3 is TGTGCCAGCAGCCCCCAAGGCGGGGCATCTGAAGCTTTCTTT. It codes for CASSPQGGASEAFF.

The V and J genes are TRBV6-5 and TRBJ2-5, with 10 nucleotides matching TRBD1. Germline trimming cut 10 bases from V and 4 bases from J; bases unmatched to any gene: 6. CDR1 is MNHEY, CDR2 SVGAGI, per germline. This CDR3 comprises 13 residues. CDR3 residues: CATRQGAGETQYF. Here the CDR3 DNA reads TGTGCCACCCGACAGGGGGCGGGAGAGACCCAGTACTTC.

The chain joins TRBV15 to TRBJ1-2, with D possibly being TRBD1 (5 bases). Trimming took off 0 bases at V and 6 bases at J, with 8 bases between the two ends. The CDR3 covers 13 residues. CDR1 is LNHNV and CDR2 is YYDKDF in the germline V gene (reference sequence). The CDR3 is CATSREGVNGYTF. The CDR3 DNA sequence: TGTGCCACCAGCAGAGAGGGGGTGAATGGCTACACCTTC.

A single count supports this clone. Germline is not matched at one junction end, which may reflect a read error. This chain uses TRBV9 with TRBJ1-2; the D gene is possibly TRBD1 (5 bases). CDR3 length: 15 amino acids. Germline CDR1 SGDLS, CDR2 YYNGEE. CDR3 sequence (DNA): TGTGCCAGCAGCCCCACGTCCCGGGGCAACTATGACTACACCTTC. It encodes CASSPTSRGNYDYTF.

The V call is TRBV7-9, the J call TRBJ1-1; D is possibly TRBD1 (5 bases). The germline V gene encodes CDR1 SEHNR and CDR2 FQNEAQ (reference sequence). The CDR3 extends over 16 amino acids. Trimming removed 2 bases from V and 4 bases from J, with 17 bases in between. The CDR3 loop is CASSLRGGGAGTEAFF. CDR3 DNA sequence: TGTGCCAGCAGCTTAAGAGGTGGGGGAGCCGGCACTGAAGCTTTCTTT. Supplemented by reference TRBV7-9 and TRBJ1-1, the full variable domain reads DTGVSQNPRHKITKRGQNVTFRCDPISEHNRLYWYRQTLGQGPEFLTYFQNEAQLEKSRLLSDRFSAERPKGSFSTLEIQRTEQGDSAMYLCASSLRGGGAGTEAFFGQGTRLTVV.

The CDR3 loop reads CASSEGDQPYNEQFF. In DNA, the CDR3 is TGTGCCAGCAGTGAAGGGGACCAGCCTTACAATGAGCAGTTCTTC. The V gene is TRBV6-1, the J gene TRBJ2-1; D assignment may be TRBD1 or TRBD2 (5 bases each). V lost 1 base to trimming and J lost 4 bases, with 11 bases between them. There are 15 residues in the CDR3. Germline V gives CDR1 MNHNS, CDR2 SASEGT.

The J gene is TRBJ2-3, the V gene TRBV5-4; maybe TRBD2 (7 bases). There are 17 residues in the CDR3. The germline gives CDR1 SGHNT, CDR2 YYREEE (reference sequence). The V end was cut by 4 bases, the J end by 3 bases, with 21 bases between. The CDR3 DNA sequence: TGTGCCAGCAGCAAGCCACTTCGGGGGGCAGGTACAGATACGCAGTATTTT. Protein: CASSKPLRGAGTDTQYF.

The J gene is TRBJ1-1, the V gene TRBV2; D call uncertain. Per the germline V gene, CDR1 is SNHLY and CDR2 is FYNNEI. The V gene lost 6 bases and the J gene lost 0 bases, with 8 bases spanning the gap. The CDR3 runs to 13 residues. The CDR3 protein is CASSADLNTEAFF. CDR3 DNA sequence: TGTGCCAGCAGCGCCGATCTGAACACTGAAGCTTTCTTT. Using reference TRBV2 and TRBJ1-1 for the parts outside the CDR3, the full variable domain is EPEVTQTPSHQVTQMGQEVILRCVPISNHLYFYWYRQILGQKVEFLVSFYNNEISEKSEIFDDQFSVERPDGSNFTLKIRSTKLEDSAMYFCASSADLNTEAFFGQGTRLTVV.

CDR3 amino acids: CASSRSDEAGKTYGYTF. CDR3 bases: TGTGCCAGCAGCCGATCTGATGAGGCTGGAAAGACCTATGGCTACACCTTC. The chain links TRBV11-1 to TRBJ1-2; D unresolved. Germline-derived CDR1 and CDR2 are SGHAT and FQDESV (reference sequence). Deletions cut 5 bases from V and 4 bases from J, with 23 bases between. The CDR3 consists of 17 residues.

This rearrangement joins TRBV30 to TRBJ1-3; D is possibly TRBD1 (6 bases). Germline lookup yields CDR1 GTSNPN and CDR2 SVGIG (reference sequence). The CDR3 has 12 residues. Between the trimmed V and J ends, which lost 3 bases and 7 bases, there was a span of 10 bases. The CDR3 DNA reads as TGTGCCTGGAGGCCACAGGGTAACACCATATATTTT. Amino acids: CAWRPQGNTIYF.